This entry is about one T cell receptor (beta chain). The antigen it binds to is not known. One base away there is no much larger clone; base qualities are not given. This sample was taken from a study of T cell responses to AZD1222 COVID-19 vaccine (dated by TCRdb to the early 2020s). The study in broad terms: AZD1222 recipients given second doses at about 4 weeks or at about 12 weeks were pooled, since spike-specific TCR depth and breadth were not found to differ between the two schedules. A total of approximately 250 trial participants underwent TCR sequencing, of whom approximately 200 had received two doses of AZD1222 and roughly 26 had received two doses of the MenACWY control vaccine. Trial participants were enrolled into age subgroups of 18-55, 56-69 and 70-plus years, which contained approximately 150, 28 and 58 TCR-sequenced participants, respectively.

Overall study outcomes, separate from this receptor: Conclusions about previously exposed vaccinees are limited because only six or seven AZD1222 recipients were SARS-CoV-2 seropositive at baseline. Reportedly, almost half of the unique spike-specific TCRs recognized epitopes lying outside the regions that are mutated in the B.1.351 and B.1.1.7 variants. In the small 56-69-year group, the increase in depth fell short of significance, most likely because of low power. The vaccine-associated CD4 TCRs covered the entire spike protein, and the dominant responses fell in regions 160-218 and 743-854. Because no day 14 peak-response samples were available, repertoires were characterized only after the peak T cell response. Most participants were white British and females outnumbered males, and the authors suggested that clonal diversity may have been underestimated. A significant rise in spike-specific TCR breadth and depth was observed after two AZD1222 doses relative to day 0 and relative to MenACWY recipients.

Reading the germline V gene (reference sequence) gives CDR1 SGHKS and CDR2 YYEKEE. V drops 0 bases and J drops 10 bases, leaving 17 bases in between. Including cysteine and phenylalanine, the CDR3 has 15 amino acids. This entry keeps only the CDR3 DNA: 45 bases, framed from base 1. The sample's time point label, decoded: baseline before first vaccination. Samples from vaccinated people were obtained from the UK trials COV001 and COV002, which included a single-blind randomized controlled phase 2/3 trial of AZD1222 (ChAdOx1 nCoV-19) in healthy adults. For TCRbeta chain sequencing, PBMC samples were collected from trial participants at day 0 and at day 28 after the second dose. The CDR3 regions of human TCRbeta chains were subjected to immunosequencing. The authors' pipeline ran thus. Repertoire TCRs were matched against a reference library of SARS-CoV-2-specific TCRs generated with the MIRA antigen-specificity platform. Breadth was defined as the fraction of unique TCRs that were SARS-CoV-2-associated. Depth was defined as the fraction of total T cells that were SARS-CoV-2-associated. Using the MIRA data, each spike-specific TCR was assigned both to the spike region to which the TCR was reactive and to a CD4 or CD8 class. Log10-transformed breadth and depth values were compared by one-way ANOVA with Sidak's multiple comparisons tests. The immuneACCESS repertoire file appears here via TCRdb, limited to in-frame rearrangements. These files lack a portion of the clones; in checked studies, under half of the deficit traces to unresolved V genes, and the cause of the others is not known. That table gives V, J and clone size, and the DNA gave D and trimming. Counted in this sample were 100,000 to 150,000 clones; approximately 92% of them appeared once. The biggest ten clones account for approximately 3.3% of the sample.

The sequences come from peripheral blood, collected on day 0 of AZD1222 vaccination. The receptor comes from an adult in good health. This chain joins TRBV5-5 to TRBJ2-1, and perhaps TRBD1 as D gene, on 6 matching bases. At the DNA level, the sequence is TGTGCCAGCAGCTTGGTGTTCACGGGAACAGGGGAGCAGTTCTTC. Its protein is CASSLVFTGTGEQFF. Beyond the CDR3, the reference TRBV5-5 and TRBJ2-1 genes provide the residues; the full variable domain reads: DAGVTQSPTHLIKTRGQQVTLRCSPISGHKSVSWYQQVLGQGPQFIFQYYEKEERGRGNFPDRFSARQFPNYSSELNVNALLLGDSALYLCASSLVFTGTGEQFFGPGTRLTVL.